The 20 T cell receptor beta chains reported below all come from one sample, sequenced in a study of cytomegalovirus exposure and HLA in healthy donors. PCR primers comprised 60 Vbeta and 13 Jbeta primers. The repertoire was sequenced with immunoSEQ multiplex PCR; TCRdb's copy has only in-frame clones and lacks some. The profile shows 150,000 to 200,000 clones, 80% to 90% of them singletons. Sequencing was carried out using PBMCs. These receptor sequences come from a woman aged 18-29 years in good health and CMV-seronegative.

V and J are TRBV29-1 and TRBJ1-2; D gene ambiguous. The CDR3 has 13 amino acids. CDR1 is SQVTM, CDR2 ANQGSEA, per germline. V was trimmed by 4 bases and J by 4 bases, leaving 13 bases between them. CDR3 coding DNA: TGCAGCGTTGGGCTTGGACGGGGCTATGGCTACACCTTC. This translates into CSVGLGRGYGYTF. Full variable domain (rest looked up from reference TRBV29-1 and TRBJ1-2): SAVISQKPSRDICQRGTSLTIQCQVDSQVTMMFWYRQQPGQSLTLIATANQGSEATYESGFVIDKFPISRPNLTFSTLTVSNMSPEDSSIYLCSVGLGRGYGYTFGSGTRLTVV.

The V and J genes are TRBV28 and TRBJ2-5; possible D gene TRBD1, 5 bases. The last part of the DNA fits TRBJ2-7 better; the J call may be wrong. Germline V gene data show CDR1 as MDHEN and CDR2 as SYDVKM. The CDR3 is 12 amino acids. CDR3 sequence reads: CASSQGNGEQYF. The DNA of the CDR3 is TGTGCCAGCAGTCAGGGAAATGGCGAGCAGTACTTC.

The chain employs TRBV28 and TRBJ2-7; D might be TRBD1 (6 bases). The germline V gene has CDR1 MDHEN and CDR2 SYDVKM. CDR3 length: 16 amino acids. Trimming pared 6 bases from V and 2 bases from J, leaving 20 bases between. The CDR3, as DNA: TGTGCCAGCAGAAAACGAAGCCAGGGGAAAACCTACGAGCAGTACTTC. This sequence encodes CASRKRSQGKTYEQYF.

This sequence joins TRBV4-3 and TRBJ2-1; a possible D gene is TRBD2 (5 bases). This CDR3 region has 15 residues. V was cut by 4 bases and J by 5 bases, with 15 bases left in between. Germline V lookup: CDR1 LGHNA, CDR2 YSLEER. DNA for the CDR3: TGCGCCAGCAGCCCGGACTCCGACCTTAACAATGAGCAGTTCTTC. Amino acids: CASSPDSDLNNEQFF.

This clone was recorded only once. V usage is TRBV9 and J usage is TRBJ2-1; possible D gene TRBD1, 5 bases. The V and J ends lost 0 bases and 1 base respectively, with 11 bases between them. The CDR3 spans 16 residues. Germline V gene sequence: CDR1 SGDLS, CDR2 YYNGEE. DNA for the CDR3: TGTGCCAGCAGCGTAGTAGGGGCACCATCCTACAATGAGCAGTTCTTC. Translation gives CASSVVGAPSYNEQFF.

This chain joins TRBV6-6 and TRBJ2-7, with D perhaps TRBD1 (5 bases). Germline values: CDR1 MNHNY, CDR2 SVGAGI (reference sequence). Trimming pared 10 bases from V and 6 bases from J, leaving 22 bases between. The CDR3 is 14 amino acids. CDR3: CATQRQNLPLEQYF. CDR3 bases: TGTGCCACCCAGAGACAGAACCTCCCCCTCGAGCAGTACTTC.

The V and J genes are TRBV7-9 and TRBJ2-5; TRBD2 might be the D (6 bases). From germline, CDR1 is SEHNR and CDR2 FQNEAQ (reference sequence). The CDR3 spans 17 residues. V lost 5 bases and J 2 bases, leaving 21 bases between the germline ends. CDR3 loop: CASSGTERRGEQETQYF. Here the CDR3 DNA reads TGTGCCAGCAGCGGAACAGAGAGGAGGGGTGAACAAGAGACCCAGTACTTC.

This clone was observed a single time. CDR3 protein: CASSQDLEDTQYF. For the CDR3, the DNA is TGCGCCAGCAGCCAAGATCTAGAAGATACGCAGTATTTT. V is TRBV4-3 and J is TRBJ2-3; no reliable D call. The V gene's germline CDR1 is LGHNA and CDR2 YSLEER. V lost 0 bases to trimming and J lost 5 bases, with 6 bases between them. CDR3 length: 13 residues.

V is TRBV6-1 and J is TRBJ1-1, with D possibly being TRBD1 (6 bases). Germline CDR1 reads MNHNS; CDR2 reads SASEGT. The ends were cut back, 6 bases at V and 2 bases at J, with 16 bases in the middle. The CDR3 is 15 residues long. CDR3 DNA: TGTGCCAGCAGGGACCCGGGACAACACAACACTGAAGCTTTCTTT. Amino acids: CASRDPGQHNTEAFF.

The CDR3 reads CASSRTRSGANVLTF. DNA for the CDR3: TGTGCCAGCTCAAGGACACGCTCTGGGGCCAACGTCCTGACTTTC. This chain joins TRBV18 and TRBJ2-6, with D maybe TRBD1 (5 bases). Germline lookup yields CDR1 KGHSH and CDR2 LQKENI. V was pared by 5 bases and J by 0 bases, with 8 bases between. There are 15 residues in the CDR3.

V and J are TRBV27 and TRBJ2-5, with TRBD2 identical over 7 bases. J gave up 4 bases and V 1 base, and 3 bases lay outside the gene matches. Germline V gene lookup returns CDR1 MNHEY and CDR2 SMNVEV (reference sequence). CDR3 length: 14 residues. The CDR3 coding sequence is TGTGCCAGCAGTTTATGGGGAGGGAGAGAGACCCAGTACTTC. Its translation: CASSLWGGRETQYF.

The chain links TRBV28 to TRBJ1-2; 12 positions match TRBD1. From germline, CDR1 is MDHEN and CDR2 SYDVKM. The CDR3 is made up of 15 amino acids. V gave up 6 bases and J gave up 4 bases; unmatched junction bases: 6. This CDR3 is CASRGQGAFGYGYTF. The CDR3 coding sequence is TGTGCCAGCAGGGGACAGGGGGCTTTCGGCTATGGCTACACCTTC.

The CDR3 loop is CASSLIALGGSYEQYF. CDR3 DNA: TGTGCCAGCAGCTTAATCGCGCTGGGGGGTTCCTACGAGCAGTACTTC. The rearrangement uses TRBV11-2 and TRBJ2-7, with a possible D match to TRBD2 (6 bases). Germline V gene sequence: CDR1 SGHAT, CDR2 FQNNGV. This CDR3 has 16 amino acids. Deletions cut 2 bases from V and 1 base from J, with 15 bases between.

This clone was seen only once. The J gene is TRBJ2-4, the V gene TRBV28; 9 nucleotides line up with TRBD2. Trimming removed 8 bases from V and 1 base from J; junction bases left unmatched: 9. The CDR3 runs 16 residues. CDR1 is MDHEN and CDR2 is SYDVKM in the germline V gene. The CDR3 nucleotides read TGTGCCAGCGGGGGGGTAGCGGGAGTTGCCAAAAACATTCAGTACTTC. It codes for CASGGVAGVAKNIQYF.

The chain uses TRBV9 and TRBJ2-7; D might be TRBD1 (6 bases). The CDR3 sequence is 14 residues long. Trimming left V 3 bases short and J 3 bases short, with 13 bases between. The germline V gene encodes CDR1 SGDLS and CDR2 YYNGEE. The CDR3 coding sequence is TGTGCCAGCAGCGAAAGTACCAGGGGCTACGAGCAGTACTTC. Translating it yields CASSESTRGYEQYF.

The chain couples TRBV10-3 to TRBJ2-5, with D possibly TRBD1 on 6 matching bases. The V and J ends lost 4 bases and 5 bases respectively, with 14 bases between them. The CDR3 extends over 14 amino acids. Germline values: CDR1 ENHRY, CDR2 SYGVKD. The CDR3 here is CAISGGQVGETQYF. DNA for the CDR3: TGTGCCATCAGTGGGGGGCAGGTGGGGGAGACCCAGTACTTC.

The chain has TRBV7-2 and TRBJ2-1; the match to TRBD1 covers 7 bases. Trimming at V came to 8 bases and at J to 8 bases, leaving 12 bases not matched to a gene. The CDR3 contains 14 residues. Germline CDR1 is SGHTA and CDR2 is FQGNSA. The CDR3 region has the DNA TGTGCCAGCTCGAGGGTCAGGGGGATATATGAGCAGTTCTTC. Encoded protein: CASSRVRGIYEQFF.

The CDR3 DNA is TGTGCCAGCTCACTCTACACCGGGGAGCTGTTTTTT. The encoded protein is CASSLYTGELFF. The J gene is TRBJ2-2, the V gene TRBV18; D gene ambiguous. This CDR3 spans 12 amino acids. V was pared by 4 bases and J by 3 bases, with 3 bases between. The V gene's germline CDR1 is KGHSH and CDR2 LQKENI. The full variable domain, completed using reference TRBV18 and TRBJ2-2, is NAGVMQNPRHLVRRRGQEARLRCSPMKGHSHVYWYRQLPEEGLKFMVYLQKENIIDESGMPKERFSAEFPKEGPSILRIQQVVRGDSAAYFCASSLYTGELFFGEGSRLTVL.

The J gene is TRBJ1-1, the V gene TRBV7-9, with D uncertain. V lost 8 bases, J lost 5 bases, and 24 bases lay in between. Germline-derived CDR1 and CDR2 are SEHNR and FQNEAQ (reference sequence). CDR3 length: 16 residues. The CDR3 protein is CASFSFGSRRETEAFF. CDR3 in DNA: TGTGCCAGCTTTTCGTTCGGGTCACGCCGGGAGACTGAAGCTTTCTTT.

The J gene is TRBJ2-7, the V gene TRBV28; 12 nucleotides line up with TRBD2. There are 17 residues in the CDR3. Trimming removed 8 bases from V and 3 bases from J; junction bases left unmatched: 14. CDR1 is MDHEN, CDR2 SYDVKM, per germline. The CDR3 DNA reads TGTGCCAGCGGGCTAGCGGGAGGGCCCCTCTACCACTACGAGCAGTACTTC. Protein product: CASGLAGGPLYHYEQYF. The entire variable domain, with the rest obtained from reference TRBV28 and TRBJ2-7, is as follows: DVKVTQSSRYLVKRTGEKVFLECVQDMDHENMFWYRQDPGLGLRLIYFSYDVKMKEKGDIPEGYSVSREKKERFSLILESASTNQTSMYLCASGLAGGPLYHYEQYFGPGTRLTVT.